Listed here are 4 T cell receptor beta chains from one sample, sequenced in a study of Graves' ophthalmopathy and Graves' hyperthyroidism. Amplification of TCR beta CDR3 regions used RNA transcripts. An initial RT-PCR round employing HTBI primers preceded a second-round multiplex PCR. TCRdb processed the multiplex PCR reads anew with MiXCR; each CDR3 protein has one entry. The table shows approximately 37,000 distinct CDR3 sequences, with 52% occurring only once. What was sequenced was peripheral blood. The origin of the receptors is an adult man with Graves' ophthalmopathy.

The chain recombines TRBV19 with TRBJ2-2; D is uncertain. V was clipped by 1 base and J by 0 bases, with 3 bases between them. CDR3 length equals 14 residues. The germline CDR1 and CDR2 sequences are LNHDA and SQIVND (reference sequence). CDR3 region: CASSIGANTGELFF. The CDR3, as DNA: TGTGCCAGTAGTATAGGAGCGAACACCGGGGAGCTGTTTTTT.

This sequence joins TRBV5-1 and TRBJ2-1; 9 bases map to TRBD2. The V and J ends lost 0 bases and 2 bases, in that order; junction bases with no gene match: 6. Germline CDR1 is SGHRS and CDR2 is YFSETQ. This CDR3 region has 17 residues. Written as DNA, the CDR3 is TGCGCCAGCAGCTTGGGGGCGGGAGGGGGGACCTACAATGAGCAGTTCTTC. Translation: CASSLGAGGGTYNEQFF.

The J gene is TRBJ1-1, the V gene TRBV20-1; 7 nucleotides agree with TRBD1. V lost 6 bases and J lost 5; bases outside the gene matches: 12. The length of the CDR3 is 14 residues. Germline V CDR1 and CDR2: DFQATT, SNEGSKA (reference sequence). CDR3 sequence: CSARGTAGSTEAFF. The CDR3 DNA reads as TGCAGTGCCCGTGGGACAGCCGGAAGTACTGAAGCTTTCTTT.

This clonotype has a count of ten or more. V is TRBV11-2 and J is TRBJ2-1; 9 bases line up with TRBD2. This CDR3 has 16 residues. J gave up 0 bases and V 5 bases, and 5 bases lay outside the gene matches. Germline values: CDR1 SGHAT, CDR2 FQNNGV. The CDR3 reads CASSDLAGSSYNEQFF. CDR3 in DNA: TGTGCCAGCAGCGACCTAGCGGGGAGCTCCTACAATGAGCAGTTCTTC.